In its sample, the clone carrying this TCR beta chain was seen many times. The target antigen is unknown. This entry comes from a study of T cells after yellow fever vaccination. General observations from the study: Reappearing after the booster were most of the clones from primary vaccination (almost 97% CD4, approximately 89% CD8). Highly abundant clonotypes carried over from the bulk population could end up in FACS-sorted repertoires as contaminants. Secondary responses were weaker yet peaked faster, day 5 versus 15.

Conversion of TCR transcripts into cDNA relied on 5'RACE template switching, which added a universal primer site and UMIs. From the 5' RACE reads, TCRdb called clonotypes with MiXCR, one entry per CDR3 protein. There are about 260,000 distinct CDR3 sequences in the sample; 5.2% occur only once, and roughly 3.5% lies in the top ten. CDR1 is MNHEY and CDR2 is SVGEGT in the germline V gene. This CDR3 has 16 amino acids. The V end was cut by 3 bases, the J end by 1 base, with 15 bases between. This TCR came from a man aged 18 to 30 who received the YFV17D yellow fever vaccine. The genes are TRBV6-2 or TRBV6-3 and TRBJ2-5; D might be TRBD1 (5 bases). The source material was CD4+ T cells sorted from PBMCs, sampled on the day of the yellow fever booster vaccination. The CDR3 region is CASSYEAGNAQETQYF. The CDR3 coding sequence is TGTGCCAGCAGTTATGAGGCAGGGAATGCCCAAGAGACCCAGTACTTC.